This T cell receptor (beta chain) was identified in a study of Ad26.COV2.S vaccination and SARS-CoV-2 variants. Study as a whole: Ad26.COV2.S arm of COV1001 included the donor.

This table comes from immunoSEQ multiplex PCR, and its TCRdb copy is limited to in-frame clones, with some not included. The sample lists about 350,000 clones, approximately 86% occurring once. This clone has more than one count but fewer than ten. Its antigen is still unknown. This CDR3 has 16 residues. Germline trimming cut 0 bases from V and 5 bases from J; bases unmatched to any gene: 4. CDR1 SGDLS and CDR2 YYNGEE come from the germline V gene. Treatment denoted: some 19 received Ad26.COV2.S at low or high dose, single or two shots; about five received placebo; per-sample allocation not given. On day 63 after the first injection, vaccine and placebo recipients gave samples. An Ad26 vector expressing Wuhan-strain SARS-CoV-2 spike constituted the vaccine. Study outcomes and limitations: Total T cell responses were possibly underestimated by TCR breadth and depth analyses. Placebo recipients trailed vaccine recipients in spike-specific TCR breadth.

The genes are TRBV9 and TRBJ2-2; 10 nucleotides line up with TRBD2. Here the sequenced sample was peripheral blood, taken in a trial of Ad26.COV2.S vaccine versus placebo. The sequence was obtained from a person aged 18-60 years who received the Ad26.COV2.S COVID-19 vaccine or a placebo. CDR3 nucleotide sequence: TGTGCCAGCAGCGTAGATCCTAGCGGGAGTACCGGGGAGCTGTTTTTT. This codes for CASSVDPSGSTGELFF.